One sample yielded the 16 T cell receptor beta chains listed below, sequenced in a study of shared clonotypes between healthy human individuals. TCRdb's table, derived via immunoSEQ multiplex PCR, lists solely in-frame clones and lacks some. Of roughly 2.6 million clones in the sample, roughly nine tenths were seen once. The sample taken for sequencing was naive CD4+ T cells sorted from blood. The subset: CD45RA+ positively selected. The receptors originated from a man younger than 35 in good health.

The chain combines TRBV6-1 with TRBJ1-1, with D perhaps matching TRBD1 (5 bases). Germline lookup yields CDR1 MNHNS and CDR2 SASEGT. This CDR3 has 14 amino acids. Trimming removed 3 bases from V and 1 base from J, with 9 bases in between. The CDR3 spells CASSDLGGNTEAFF. As DNA, the CDR3 is TGTGCCAGCAGTGACCTGGGGGGGAACACTGAAGCTTTCTTT.

On this clone: The sample carries other DNA sequences with the same CDR3. The chain links TRBV11-3 to TRBJ2-1, with 9 bases lining up with TRBD1. Germline V lookup: CDR1 SGHNT, CDR2 YENEEA. J lost 4 bases, V lost 0 bases, and 1 base had no gene match. The length of the CDR3 is 15 residues. The CDR3 DNA reads as TGTGCCAGCAGCTTAGAGGGACAGGGTTACAATGAGCAGTTCTTC. It codes for CASSLEGQGYNEQFF.

V is TRBV6-1 and J is TRBJ2-2; tentative D call: TRBD1 (5 bases). Germline V lookup: CDR1 MNHNS, CDR2 SASEGT. The CDR3 is made up of 15 amino acids. V lost 4 bases and J 6 bases, leaving 15 bases between the germline ends. CDR3 sequence (DNA): TGTGCCAGCAGTGGGACACAACTTCCCCCCGGGGAGCTGTTTTTT. Protein: CASSGTQLPPGELFF.

This clone has only one observation. The chain couples TRBV15 to TRBJ2-7; D remains ambiguous. CDR1 is LNHNV and CDR2 is YYDKDF in the germline V gene (reference sequence). The V gene lost 5 bases and the J gene lost 3 bases, with 11 bases spanning the gap. The CDR3 runs to 13 residues. The CDR3 DNA is TGTGCCACCAGCCGCCTTGTTGGCTACGAGCAGTACTTC. Translation gives CATSRLVGYEQYF.

Details on this clone: The sample has other DNA sequences that encode this CDR3 too. The J gene is TRBJ2-3, the V gene TRBV6-5, with TRBD2 identical over 12 bases. V lost 3 bases to trimming and J lost 0 bases; unmatched junction nucleotides: 1. Germline V lookup: CDR1 MNHEY, CDR2 SVGAGI. The CDR3 is 16 amino acids. The CDR3 DNA sequence: TGTGCCAGCAGTTATGGGACTAGCGGGAGCACAGATACGCAGTATTTT. The encoded protein is CASSYGTSGSTDTQYF.

The rearrangement joins TRBV7-2 to TRBJ2-7; D gene uncertain. This CDR3 comprises 14 residues. Germline CDR1 SGHTA, CDR2 FQGNSA. V lost 1 base, J lost 3 bases, and 10 bases lay in between. The CDR3 here is CASSLEVSYYEQYF. The CDR3 DNA sequence: TGTGCCAGCAGCTTAGAGGTGTCGTACTACGAGCAGTACTTC.

The chain carries TRBV5-1 and TRBJ2-7, with D possibly being TRBD1 (5 bases). The CDR3 is 15 residues long. Germline V gene lookup returns CDR1 SGHRS and CDR2 YFSETQ. The V end lost 0 bases, the J end lost 0 bases, and 10 bases lay between the germline ends. The CDR3 DNA follows: TGCGCCAGCAGCTTGGGGACAAGAAGCTCCTACGAGCAGTACTTC. It is translated as CASSLGTRSSYEQYF.

V gene TRBV10-3 combines with J gene TRBJ2-7; 9 bases are shared with TRBD1. This CDR3 has 14 amino acids. Trimming cost V 4 bases and J 2 bases; bases outside gene matches: 3. Germline V gene sequence: CDR1 ENHRY, CDR2 SYGVKD. CDR3 nucleotides: TGTGCCATCAGTGGACGACAGGGGGCCTACGAGCAGTACTTC. Translation: CAISGRQGAYEQYF.

This rearrangement joins TRBV6-5 to TRBJ1-1; D unresolved. The length of the CDR3 is 13 residues. Germline assignment: CDR1 MNHEY and CDR2 SVGAGI. V lost 2 bases, J lost 5 bases, and 9 bases lay in between. CDR3 loop: CASSYGEVTEAFF. The CDR3 nucleotides are TGTGCCAGCAGTTACGGAGAGGTTACTGAAGCTTTCTTT.

This chain connects TRBV7-2 to TRBJ2-2; the D is unclear. The CDR3 is made up of 15 amino acids. V was cut by 1 base and J by 5 bases, with 11 bases left in between. The germline CDR1 and CDR2 sequences are SGHTA and FQGNSA. The chain's CDR3 is CASSLGAIGTGELFF. CDR3 nucleotides: TGTGCCAGCAGCTTAGGAGCAATAGGAACCGGGGAGCTGTTTTTT.

This clone was seen only once. This sequence joins TRBV10-3 and TRBJ2-7; 8 positions match TRBD1. In germline, CDR1 is ENHRY, CDR2 SYGVKD. The V gene end was trimmed by 6 bases and the J gene end by 6 bases; junction bases not matched to a gene: 4. The CDR3 is made up of 12 amino acids. CDR3 sequence: CAISQGAGEQYF. CDR3 in DNA: TGTGCCATCAGCCAGGGGGCTGGCGAGCAGTACTTC.

This chain links TRBV29-1 with TRBJ2-1; 8 bases agree with TRBD2. V was clipped by 5 bases and J by 4 bases; unmatched bases: 4. The CDR3 totals 13 residues. Germline values: CDR1 SQVTM, CDR2 ANQGSEA. CDR3 sequence reads: CSVRPGGYNEQFF. The CDR3 region has the DNA TGCAGCGTTAGGCCGGGAGGGTACAATGAGCAGTTCTTC.

The gene calls are TRBV5-1 and TRBJ2-1; 9 positions match TRBD2. Trimming cost V 4 bases and J 5 bases; bases outside gene matches: 10. CDR1 SGHRS and CDR2 YFSETQ come from the germline V gene. The CDR3 contains 16 residues. The CDR3 coding sequence is TGCGCCAGCAGCCGATCCTTGGCGGGGGGGAACAATGAGCAGTTCTTC. Its translation is CASSRSLAGGNNEQFF.

The chain uses TRBV7-9 and TRBJ2-5; unclear D gene. Trimming took 5 bases from V and 7 from J, leaving 17 bases between them. CDR3 length equals 14 residues. Germline CDR1 is SEHNR and CDR2 is FQNEAQ (reference sequence). CDR3 DNA: TGTGCCAGCAGCAAACCCCCCCGACCAGGGACCCAGTACTTC. This codes for CASSKPPRPGTQYF.

The chain joins TRBV2 to TRBJ2-5, with TRBD2 matching 10 bases. V lost 7 bases to trimming and J lost 5 bases; unmatched junction nucleotides: 16. Germline V CDR1 and CDR2: SNHLY, FYNNEI. The CDR3 totals 17 residues. The CDR3 loop reads CASTFSGERGGSETQYF. CDR3 DNA sequence: TGTGCCAGCACCTTCTCCGGGGAGCGGGGGGGCTCGGAGACCCAGTACTTC.

Concerning this clone: The germline gene is not matched at one end of the junction; a read error may be the cause. Other nucleotide sequences from this sample produce the same CDR3. V is TRBV7-7 and J is TRBJ2-5, with 7 bases lining up with TRBD1. CDR1 is SSHAT and CDR2 is FNYEAQ in the germline V gene (reference sequence). The CDR3 covers 13 residues. For the CDR3, the DNA is TGTGCTAGCAGCTTAGACAGGGAAGAGACCCAGTACTTC. As protein: CASSLDREETQYF.